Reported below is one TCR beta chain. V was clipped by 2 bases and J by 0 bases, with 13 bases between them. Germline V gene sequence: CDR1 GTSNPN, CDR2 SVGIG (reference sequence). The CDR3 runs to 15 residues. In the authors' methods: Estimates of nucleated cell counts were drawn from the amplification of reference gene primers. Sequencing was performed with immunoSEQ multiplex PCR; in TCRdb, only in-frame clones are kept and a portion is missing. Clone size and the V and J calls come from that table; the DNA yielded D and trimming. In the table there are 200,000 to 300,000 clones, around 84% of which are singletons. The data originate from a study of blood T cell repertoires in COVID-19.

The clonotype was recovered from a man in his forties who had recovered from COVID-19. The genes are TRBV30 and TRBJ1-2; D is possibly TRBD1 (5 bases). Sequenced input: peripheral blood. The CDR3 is CAWSRTPAANYGYTF. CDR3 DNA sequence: TGTGCCTGGAGTCGGACACCCGCAGCTAACTATGGCTACACCTTC.